The 17 T cell receptor beta chains presented below share a single source sample, sequenced in a study of cytomegalovirus exposure and HLA in healthy donors. The assay was immunoSEQ multiplex PCR, and TCRdb's table has in-frame clones only and misses some. Here the sample spans some 220,000 clones, just over 90% being singletons. Sequences were obtained from PBMCs. The source is a woman aged 18-30 years in good health and CMV-seronegative.

This clone was seen at least ten times. The CDR3 is CASSDGQGNQPQHF. The CDR3 DNA sequence: TGTGCCAGCAGTGACGGACAGGGCAATCAGCCCCAGCATTTT. J is TRBJ1-5 and V is TRBV6-4; TRBD1 matches at 7 bases. Germline V gives CDR1 MRHNA, CDR2 SNTAGT. The junction had 0 bases not matched to a gene; V was cut back by 2 bases and J by 2 bases. The CDR3 totals 14 residues.

V and J are TRBV6-5 and TRBJ2-7, with D perhaps matching TRBD1 (6 bases). CDR1 MNHEY and CDR2 SVGAGI come from the germline V gene. V lost 3 bases and J lost 5, with 14 bases in between. The CDR3 sequence is 14 residues long. For the CDR3, the DNA is TGTGCCAGCAGTTATGGCCCGTGGGGGCACGAGCAGTACTTC. It translates to CASSYGPWGHEQYF.

The rearrangement uses TRBV7-8 and TRBJ1-1; 8 nucleotides align to TRBD1. J was trimmed by 1 base and V by 1 base; bases with no gene match: 8. The CDR3 spans 17 residues. In germline, CDR1 is SGHVS, CDR2 FQNEAQ. CDR3 residues: CASSLGLPRGQNTEAFF. DNA for the CDR3: TGTGCCAGCAGCTTAGGCCTTCCCAGGGGGCAGAACACTGAAGCTTTCTTT.

The chain has TRBV7-6 and TRBJ1-4; D gene unclear. The V gene lost 1 base and the J gene lost 4 bases, with 13 bases spanning the gap. Germline CDR1 reads SGHVS; CDR2 reads FNYEAQ. The CDR3 extends over 16 amino acids. CDR3 residues: CASSLEAWAGNEKLFF. For the CDR3, the DNA is TGTGCCAGCAGCTTAGAAGCCTGGGCGGGTAATGAAAAACTGTTTTTT.

This rearrangement joins TRBV28 to TRBJ2-7, with 10 bases that match TRBD2. CDR1 and CDR2 (germline): MDHEN, SYDVKM. The CDR3 totals 14 residues. J was trimmed by 0 bases and V by 7 bases; bases with no gene match: 3. The CDR3 DNA reads as TGTGCCAGCATTCTAGCGGGAGCCTCCTACGAGCAGTACTTC. It yields the protein CASILAGASYEQYF.

The rearrangement links TRBV5-6 to TRBJ1-1; 7 positions match TRBD1. Germline lookup yields CDR1 SGHDT and CDR2 YYEEEE. The CDR3 is 16 amino acids. J was trimmed by 3 bases and V by 4 bases; bases with no gene match: 12. CDR3 in amino acids: CASSPAPTGADTEAFF. In DNA, the CDR3 is TGTGCCAGCAGCCCCGCCCCTACAGGGGCCGACACTGAAGCTTTCTTT.

This chain links TRBV7-3 with TRBJ1-5; 9 positions agree with TRBD1. The ends lost 5 bases at V and 2 bases at J; junction bases unmatched: 7. Germline loops: CDR1 SGHTA, CDR2 FQGTGA. The CDR3 is made up of 16 amino acids. The CDR3 region has the DNA TGTGCCAGCAGCAGGGACAGGGTTATGGGCAATCAGCCCCAGCATTTT. Protein product: CASSRDRVMGNQPQHF.

The chain uses TRBV18 and TRBJ2-7, with D possibly being TRBD2 (7 bases). The CDR3 is made up of 16 amino acids. V lost 3 bases and J 2 bases, leaving 17 bases between the germline ends. The germline CDR1 and CDR2 sequences are KGHSH and LQKENI. CDR3 amino acids: CASSPRGATGAYEQYF. The CDR3 DNA is TGTGCCAGCTCACCTCGGGGGGCGACAGGAGCCTACGAGCAGTACTTC.

The chain couples TRBV27 to TRBJ1-1; 7 bases are shared with TRBD1. The germline gives CDR1 MNHEY, CDR2 SMNVEV (reference sequence). The ends lost 4 bases at V and 0 bases at J; junction bases unmatched: 2. The CDR3 loop spans 14 amino acids. This CDR3 is CASSYQGVNTEAFF. In nucleotides, the CDR3 is TGTGCCAGCAGTTATCAGGGGGTGAACACTGAAGCTTTCTTT.

This chain uses TRBV5-8 with TRBJ1-2; 10 nucleotides align to TRBD1. Germline assignment: CDR1 SGHTS and CDR2 YDEGEE. V was pared by 6 bases and J by 4 bases, with 12 bases of the junction left unmatched. This CDR3 has 16 amino acids. The CDR3, as DNA: TGTGCCAGCACCCTGGGACAGGGGCGAAGAGGCTATGGCTACACCTTC. This encodes CASTLGQGRRGYGYTF.

This chain joins TRBV27 and TRBJ1-5; maybe TRBD1 (6 bases). The CDR3 totals 14 residues. The germline CDR1 and CDR2 sequences are MNHEY and SMNVEV (reference sequence). V was shortened by 5 bases and J by 3 bases, with 11 bases between the two germline ends. DNA for the CDR3: TGTGCCAGCAGTACAGGGCCGGCCAATCAGCCCCAGCATTTT. It specifies CASSTGPANQPQHF.

This clone appeared a single time. This sequence joins TRBV5-1 and TRBJ1-1, with a tentative D call TRBD1 (6 bases). The germline gives CDR1 SGHRS, CDR2 YFSETQ. Trimming pared 6 bases from V and 0 bases from J, leaving 15 bases between. This CDR3 contains 15 residues. In nucleotides, the CDR3 is TGCGCCAGCAACCGGGGGGGACAAATGAACACTGAAGCTTTCTTT. As protein: CASNRGGQMNTEAFF.

V gene TRBV30 combines with J gene TRBJ2-1; the D gene is possibly TRBD1 (6 bases). The CDR3 extends over 14 amino acids. V was cut by 4 bases and J by 2 bases, with 12 bases left in between. Germline values: CDR1 GTSNPN, CDR2 SVGIG (reference sequence). DNA of the CDR3: TGTGCCTGGAAGGGGGTACCTACCTACAATGAGCAGTTCTTC. Translated, it gives CAWKGVPTYNEQFF.

This chain uses TRBV5-4 with TRBJ1-1; D is unclear. The germline CDR1 and CDR2 sequences are SGHNT and YYREEE (reference sequence). The V end was cut by 5 bases, the J end by 4 bases, with 12 bases between. CDR3 length equals 13 residues. The CDR3 DNA follows: TGTGCCAGCAGGACGGGTGGGTTCACTGAAGCTTTCTTT. Encoded protein: CASRTGGFTEAFF.

This chain connects TRBV6-1 to TRBJ2-1, with 11 bases that match TRBD2. The CDR3 length is 16 residues. With V trimmed by 1 base and J by 6 bases, 5 bases remained unmatched. Germline CDR1 reads MNHNS; CDR2 reads SASEGT. The CDR3 region is CASSEGPSGRFNEQFF. CDR3 nucleotide sequence: TGTGCCAGCAGTGAAGGTCCTAGCGGGAGGTTCAATGAGCAGTTCTTC.

The rearrangement links TRBV5-1 to TRBJ2-3; 7 nucleotides align to TRBD1. Trimming removed 4 bases from V and 0 bases from J; junction bases left unmatched: 8. This CDR3 comprises 16 residues. Germline V gives CDR1 SGHRS, CDR2 YFSETQ. The CDR3 coding sequence is TGCGCCAGCAGCGGGGGACAGATCCCTAGCACAGATACGCAGTATTTT. It encodes CASSGGQIPSTDTQYF.

The CDR3 DNA reads as TGTGCCAGCAGTCCCGTCCGGGGGGCGGACACTGAAGCTTTCTTT. This codes for CASSPVRGADTEAFF. This chain uses TRBV28 with TRBJ1-1; D possibly corresponds to TRBD1 (6 bases). Trimming cost V 5 bases and J 3 bases, with 16 bases left between them. Per the germline V gene, CDR1 is MDHEN and CDR2 is SYDVKM. CDR3 length: 15 residues. Using reference TRBV28 and TRBJ1-1 for the parts outside the CDR3, the full variable domain is DVKVTQSSRYLVKRTGEKVFLECVQDMDHENMFWYRQDPGLGLRLIYFSYDVKMKEKGDIPEGYSVSREKKERFSLILESASTNQTSMYLCASSPVRGADTEAFFGQGTRLTVV.